A selection of T cell receptor beta chains follows, all from one sample in a study of long-term antiretroviral therapy in people with HIV. Only in-frame clones appear in the TCRdb table, and some are missing; sequencing was by immunoSEQ multiplex PCR. The sample consists of about 27,000 clones, approximately 85% of them appearing once. The input for sequencing was unsorted PBMCs, taken 2.9 years after starting antiretroviral therapy. The receptor set was obtained from a man over 45 with HIV. The conserved cysteine and the conserved F or W are not part of the CDR3 here. A D gene is named only where the DNA matches it firmly.

d_call	v_call	j_call	cdr3_aa
.	TRBV5-1	TRBJ2-1	ASSLAVPFNEQF
TRBD1	TRBV30	TRBJ1-2	AWSVERGHGYT
.	TRBV5-4	TRBJ1-1	ASSWGAGTEAF
.	TRBV18	TRBJ2-1	ASSPGLNNEQF
.	TRBV21-1	TRBJ2-3	ASSKRGLAGDHTDTQY
.	TRBV6-4	TRBJ2-3	ASSLQGSTDTQY
.	TRBV5-6	TRBJ1-4	ASSFGRQDAATNEKLF
.	TRBV13	TRBJ1-2	ASSPEGDYGYT
TRBD1	TRBV19	TRBJ2-7	ASSIKGTGSYEQY
TRBD1	TRBV12-5	TRBJ1-1	ASGLRTLTGRLEAF
.	TRBV19	TRBJ1-5	ASQRGYGREPQH
.	TRBV7-6	TRBJ1-4	ASSLRAYNEKLF
TRBD1	TRBV5-4	TRBJ1-4	ASSSGQVNEKLF
TRBD1	TRBV30	TRBJ1-6	AWTTTGGFLASNSPLH
TRBD1	TRBV13	TRBJ1-6	ASSPRVASGGRGLH
TRBD1	TRBV5-1	TRBJ2-7	ASSTGTAAYEQY
TRBD2	TRBV7-2	TRBJ2-3	ASSETSGLLTDTQY
.	TRBV5-1	TRBJ1-6	ASSPPTGLAGGPLH
.	TRBV28	TRBJ2-1	ASSWGLGGNEQF
.	TRBV5-1	TRBJ1-2	ASSLSSGQNYGYT
.	TRBV29-1	TRBJ1-1	SAGGGTNTEAF
TRBD1	TRBV27	TRBJ1-1	SLWDREVPNTEAF
TRBD1	TRBV2	TRBJ1-2	ASSGTGSSPIINYGYT
.	TRBV15	TRBJ2-3	ATSRGLSTDTQY
.	TRBV6-6	TRBJ2-3	ASSVPRVGTDTQY
TRBD2	TRBV28	TRBJ2-3	ASSFPSRAGAQY
TRBD1	TRBV7-9	TRBJ1-4	ASSGQGFATNEKLF
.	TRBV7-8	TRBJ1-3	ASSLRSSGNTIY
.	TRBV27	TRBJ1-5	ASSWDGGGQPQH
TRBD2	TRBV7-2	TRBJ2-5	ASSLTSVWETQY
.	TRBV4-1	TRBJ2-5	ASSQGTFQETQY
TRBD1	TRBV27	TRBJ1-1	ASSLSIQGGNTEAF
TRBD1	TRBV6-1	TRBJ1-2	ATRQGAPNYGYT
TRBD1	TRBV28	TRBJ2-7	ASSQGQGVRSEQY
.	TRBV28	TRBJ1-6	ASRFDPHNSPLH
.	TRBV28	TRBJ1-3	ASSSLTRGNTIY
.	TRBV14	TRBJ1-1	ATGRGSTEAF
TRBD1	TRBV6-5	TRBJ1-5	ASSSQGAHGQPQH
.	TRBV7-3	TRBJ2-2	ASSSDREVYTGELF
TRBD1	TRBV11-3	TRBJ1-1	ASSIGQGINRLF
.	TRBV6-5	TRBJ1-4	ASSYDRGNEKLF
.	TRBV5-6	TRBJ2-5	ASSLAGVKSQTQY
.	TRBV5-5	TRBJ2-2	ASSFQEGALTGELF
.	TRBV28	TRBJ2-3	ASSSYGDGSTDTQY
TRBD2	TRBV18	TRBJ2-2	ASSSGLNTGELF
.	TRBV7-9	TRBJ2-1	ASIQDFGSNEQF
.	TRBV2	TRBJ1-1	ASIPKGGGTEAF
.	TRBV25-1	TRBJ1-1	ASSEDQNTEAF
.	TRBV28	TRBJ1-1	ASSFEGTEAF